Described below is a single T cell receptor (beta chain) sequence and its context. This receptor's antigen is unknown. No much larger clonotype is one base removed from it; base qualities were not supplied. The data originate from a study of T cell changes during pregnancy in multiple sclerosis (dated by TCRdb to between 2018 and 2020). Background for the entire study: The study examined how the T cell repertoire changed over the course of pregnancy in women with multiple sclerosis.

Libraries were prepared through the immunoSEQ multiplex PCR assay. Held by TCRdb, this immuneACCESS table contains in-frame sequences only and omits some clones. Under half of the omission traces to an unresolved V gene where checked; the cause of the rest is unknown. The sample profile shows some 46,000 clones; approximately 90% of them were found once. The top ten constitute approximately 0.39% of the sample. V loses 4 bases, J loses 4 bases, and the germline ends lie 10 bases apart. Looking up the germline V gene (reference sequence) yields CDR1 GTSNPN and CDR2 SVGIG. The CDR3, cysteine through phenylalanine, is 12 amino acids long. Kept here is only the CDR3 DNA, which spans 36 bases and is read in frame from base 1.

This clonotype originated in a female donor with multiple sclerosis, enrolled in a pregnancy study. Recombination connected TRBV30 to TRBJ1-1; TRBD1 might be the D gene, on 5 matching bases. Sequences were derived from CD4+ T cells from peripheral blood mononuclear cells, sampled after pregnancy. The bases are TGTGCCTGGAACGGGGGAGGCACTGAAGCTTTCTTT. This sequence encodes CAWNGGGTEAFF.